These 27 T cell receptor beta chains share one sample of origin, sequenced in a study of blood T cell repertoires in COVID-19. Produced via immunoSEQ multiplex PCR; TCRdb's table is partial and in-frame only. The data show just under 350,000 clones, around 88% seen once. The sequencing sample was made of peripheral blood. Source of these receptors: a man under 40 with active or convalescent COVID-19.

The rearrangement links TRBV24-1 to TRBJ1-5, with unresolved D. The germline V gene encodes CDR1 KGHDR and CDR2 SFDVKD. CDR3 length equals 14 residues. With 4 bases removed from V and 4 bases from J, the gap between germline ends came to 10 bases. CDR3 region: CATSDPGENQPQHF. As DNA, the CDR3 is TGTGCCACCAGTGACCCTGGGGAGAATCAGCCCCAGCATTTT.

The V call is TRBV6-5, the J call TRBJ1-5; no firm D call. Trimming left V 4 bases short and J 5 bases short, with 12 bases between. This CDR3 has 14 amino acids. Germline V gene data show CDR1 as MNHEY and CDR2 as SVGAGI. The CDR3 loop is CASSSRSGYQPQHF. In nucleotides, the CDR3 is TGTGCCAGCAGTTCACGCAGCGGTTATCAGCCCCAGCATTTT.

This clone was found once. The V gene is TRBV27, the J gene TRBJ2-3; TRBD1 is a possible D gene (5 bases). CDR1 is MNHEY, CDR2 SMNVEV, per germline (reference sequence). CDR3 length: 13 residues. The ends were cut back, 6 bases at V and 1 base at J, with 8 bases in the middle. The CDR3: CASRDTGTDTQYF. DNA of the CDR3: TGTGCCAGCAGGGACACGGGCACAGATACGCAGTATTTT.

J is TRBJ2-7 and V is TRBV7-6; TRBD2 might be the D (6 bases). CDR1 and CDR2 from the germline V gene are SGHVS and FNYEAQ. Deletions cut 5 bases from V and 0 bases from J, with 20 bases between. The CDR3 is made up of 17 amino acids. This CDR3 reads CASSPLTVGRHSYEQYF. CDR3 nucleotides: TGTGCCAGCAGCCCCCTGACGGTAGGGAGGCACTCCTACGAGCAGTACTTC.

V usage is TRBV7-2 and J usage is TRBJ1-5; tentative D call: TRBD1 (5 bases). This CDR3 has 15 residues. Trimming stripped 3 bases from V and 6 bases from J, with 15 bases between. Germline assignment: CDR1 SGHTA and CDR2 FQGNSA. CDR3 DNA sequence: TGTGCCAGCAGCTTGGGGGGGAGTCGGCCTCAGCCCCAGCATTTT. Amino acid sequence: CASSLGGSRPQPQHF.

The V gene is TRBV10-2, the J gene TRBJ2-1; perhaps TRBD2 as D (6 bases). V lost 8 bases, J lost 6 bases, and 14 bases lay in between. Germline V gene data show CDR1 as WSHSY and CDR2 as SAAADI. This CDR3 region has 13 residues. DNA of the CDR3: TGCGCCAGCGGGACTTCACACGTCAATGAGCAGTTCTTC. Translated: CASGTSHVNEQFF.

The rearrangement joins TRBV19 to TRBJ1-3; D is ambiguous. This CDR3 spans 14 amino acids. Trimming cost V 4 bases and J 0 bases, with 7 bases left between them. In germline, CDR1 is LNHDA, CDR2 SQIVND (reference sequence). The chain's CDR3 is CASSKLSSGNTIYF. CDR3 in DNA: TGTGCCAGTAGTAAGCTCTCCTCTGGAAACACCATATATTTT.

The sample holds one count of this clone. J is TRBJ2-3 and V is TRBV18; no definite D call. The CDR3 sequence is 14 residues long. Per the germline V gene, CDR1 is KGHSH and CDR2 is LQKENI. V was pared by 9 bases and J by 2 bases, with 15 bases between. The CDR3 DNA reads TGTGCCAGTCTTCAACGTGGGCTCACAGATACGCAGTATTTT. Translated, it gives CASLQRGLTDTQYF.

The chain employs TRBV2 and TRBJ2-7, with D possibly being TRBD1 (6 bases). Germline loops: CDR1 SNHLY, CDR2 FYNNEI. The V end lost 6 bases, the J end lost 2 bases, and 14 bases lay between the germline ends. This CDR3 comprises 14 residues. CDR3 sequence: CASRARDTPYEQYF. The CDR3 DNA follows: TGTGCCAGCAGGGCTCGGGACACCCCCTACGAGCAGTACTTC.

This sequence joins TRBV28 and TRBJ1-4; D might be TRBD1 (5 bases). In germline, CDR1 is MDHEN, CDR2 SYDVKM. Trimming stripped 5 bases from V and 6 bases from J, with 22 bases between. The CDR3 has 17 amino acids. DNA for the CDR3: TGTGCCAGCAGTCCCCTCGGCGGGGGTGGGGGTCATGAAAAACTGTTTTTT. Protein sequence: CASSPLGGGGGHEKLFF. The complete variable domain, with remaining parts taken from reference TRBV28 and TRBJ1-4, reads DVKVTQSSRYLVKRTGEKVFLECVQDMDHENMFWYRQDPGLGLRLIYFSYDVKMKEKGDIPEGYSVSREKKERFSLILESASTNQTSMYLCASSPLGGGGGHEKLFFGSGTQLSVL.

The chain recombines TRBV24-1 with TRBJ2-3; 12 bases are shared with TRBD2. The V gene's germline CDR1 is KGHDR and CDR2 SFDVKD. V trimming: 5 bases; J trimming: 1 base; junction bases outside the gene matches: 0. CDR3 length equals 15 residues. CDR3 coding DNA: TGTGCCACCAGTGGGACTAGCGGGGGCACAGATACGCAGTATTTT. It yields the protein CATSGTSGGTDTQYF.

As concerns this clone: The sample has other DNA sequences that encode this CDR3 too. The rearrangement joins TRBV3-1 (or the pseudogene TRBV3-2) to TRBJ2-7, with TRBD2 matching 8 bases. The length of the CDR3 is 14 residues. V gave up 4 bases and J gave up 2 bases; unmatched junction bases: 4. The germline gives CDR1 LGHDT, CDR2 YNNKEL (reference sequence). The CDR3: CASSPRGGPYEQYF. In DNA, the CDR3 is TGTGCCAGCAGCCCCCGGGGGGGCCCCTACGAGCAGTACTTC.

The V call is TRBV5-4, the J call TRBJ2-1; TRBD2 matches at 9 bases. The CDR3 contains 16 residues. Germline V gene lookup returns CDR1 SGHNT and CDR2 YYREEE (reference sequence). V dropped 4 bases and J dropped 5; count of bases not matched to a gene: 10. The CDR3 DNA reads TGTGCCAGCAGCGTTAAGCGGGGGGTTTTTGACAATGAGCAGTTCTTC. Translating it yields CASSVKRGVFDNEQFF.

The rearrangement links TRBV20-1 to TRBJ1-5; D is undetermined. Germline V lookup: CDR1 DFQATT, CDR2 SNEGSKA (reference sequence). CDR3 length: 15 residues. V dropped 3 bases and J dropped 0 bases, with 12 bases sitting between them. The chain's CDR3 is CSASSAKHSNQPQHF. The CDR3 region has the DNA TGCAGTGCTAGTTCCGCAAAACATAGCAATCAGCCCCAGCATTTT.

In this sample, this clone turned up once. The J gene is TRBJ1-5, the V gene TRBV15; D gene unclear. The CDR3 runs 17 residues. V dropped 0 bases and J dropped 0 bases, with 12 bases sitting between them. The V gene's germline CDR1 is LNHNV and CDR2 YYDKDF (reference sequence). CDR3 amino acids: CATSRELSSDSNQPQHF. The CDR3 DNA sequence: TGTGCCACCAGCAGAGAATTGTCCAGCGATAGCAATCAGCCCCAGCATTTT.

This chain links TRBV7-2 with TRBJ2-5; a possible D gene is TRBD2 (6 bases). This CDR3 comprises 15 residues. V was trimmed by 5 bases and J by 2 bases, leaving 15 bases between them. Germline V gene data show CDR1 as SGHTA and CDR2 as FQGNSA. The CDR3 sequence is CASSRGAGLQETQYF. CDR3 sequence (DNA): TGTGCCAGCAGCCGCGGGGCGGGATTACAAGAGACCCAGTACTTC.

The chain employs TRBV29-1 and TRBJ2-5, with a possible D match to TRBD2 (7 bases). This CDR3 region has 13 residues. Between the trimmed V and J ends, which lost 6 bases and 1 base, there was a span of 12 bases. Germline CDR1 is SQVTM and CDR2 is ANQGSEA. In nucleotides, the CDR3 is TGCAGCGTCGATGGGGGGGCCCAAGAGACCCAGTACTTC. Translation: CSVDGGAQETQYF.

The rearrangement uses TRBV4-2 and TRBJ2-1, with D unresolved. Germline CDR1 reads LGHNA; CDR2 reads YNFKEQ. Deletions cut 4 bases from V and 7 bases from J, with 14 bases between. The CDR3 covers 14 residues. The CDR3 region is CASSRPVAANEQFF. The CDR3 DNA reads TGTGCCAGCAGCCGTCCAGTCGCGGCGAATGAGCAGTTCTTC.

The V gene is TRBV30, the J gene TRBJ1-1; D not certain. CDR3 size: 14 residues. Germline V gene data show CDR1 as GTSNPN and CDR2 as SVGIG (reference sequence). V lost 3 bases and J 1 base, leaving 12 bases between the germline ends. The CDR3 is CAWRSRGSNTEAFF. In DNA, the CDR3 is TGTGCCTGGAGAAGTAGAGGCTCGAACACTGAAGCTTTCTTT.

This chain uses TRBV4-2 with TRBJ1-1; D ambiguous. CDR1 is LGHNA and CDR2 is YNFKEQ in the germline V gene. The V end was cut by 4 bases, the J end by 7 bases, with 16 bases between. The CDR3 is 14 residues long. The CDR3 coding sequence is TGTGCCAGCAGCCTCTTCCTCGATCGGAGTGAAGCTTTCTTT. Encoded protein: CASSLFLDRSEAFF.

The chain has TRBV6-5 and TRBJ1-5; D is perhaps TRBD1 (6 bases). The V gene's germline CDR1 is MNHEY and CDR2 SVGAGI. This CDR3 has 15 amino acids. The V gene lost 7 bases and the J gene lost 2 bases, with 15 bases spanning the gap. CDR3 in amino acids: CASTWGRAGNQPQHF. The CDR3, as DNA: TGTGCCAGCACCTGGGGGCGCGCGGGCAATCAGCCCCAGCATTTT.

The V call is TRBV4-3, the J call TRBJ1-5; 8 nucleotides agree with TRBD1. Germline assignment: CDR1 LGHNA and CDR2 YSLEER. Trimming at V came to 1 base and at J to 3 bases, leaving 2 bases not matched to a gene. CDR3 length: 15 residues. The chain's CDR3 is CASSQGTGYNQPQHF. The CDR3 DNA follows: TGCGCCAGCAGCCAAGGGACAGGGTACAATCAGCCCCAGCATTTT.

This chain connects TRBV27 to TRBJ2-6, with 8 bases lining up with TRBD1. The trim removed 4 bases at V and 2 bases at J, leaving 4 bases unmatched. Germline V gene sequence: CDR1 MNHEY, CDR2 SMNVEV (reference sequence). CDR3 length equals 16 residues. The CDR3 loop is CASSYETGAGANVLTF. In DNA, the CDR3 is TGTGCCAGCAGTTATGAGACAGGGGCTGGGGCCAACGTCCTGACTTTC.

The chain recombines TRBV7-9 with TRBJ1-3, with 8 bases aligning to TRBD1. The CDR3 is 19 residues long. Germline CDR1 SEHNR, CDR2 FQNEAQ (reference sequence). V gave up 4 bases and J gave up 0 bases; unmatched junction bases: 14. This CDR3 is CASSSSPGTGPFSGNTIYF. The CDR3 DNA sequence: TGTGCCAGCAGCTCCAGTCCCGGGACAGGACCATTCTCTGGAAACACCATATATTTT.

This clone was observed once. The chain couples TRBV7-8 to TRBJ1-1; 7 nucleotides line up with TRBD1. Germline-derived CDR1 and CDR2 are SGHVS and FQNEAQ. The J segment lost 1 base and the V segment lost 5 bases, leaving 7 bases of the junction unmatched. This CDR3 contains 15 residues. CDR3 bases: TGTGCCAGCAGCCCAGTAAGGGGGCGGAACACTGAAGCTTTCTTT. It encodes CASSPVRGRNTEAFF.

CDR3: CSVSLDRRNQPQHF. The DNA for the CDR3 is TGCAGCGTTTCCTTGGACAGGCGAAATCAGCCCCAGCATTTT. V gene TRBV29-1 combines with J gene TRBJ1-5; 7 nucleotides match TRBD1. There are 14 residues in the CDR3. The trim removed 5 bases at V and 4 bases at J, leaving 8 bases unmatched. Germline V lookup: CDR1 SQVTM, CDR2 ANQGSEA. The full variable domain, with the rest looked up from reference TRBV29-1 and TRBJ1-5, is SAVISQKPSRDICQRGTSLTIQCQVDSQVTMMFWYRQQPGQSLTLIATANQGSEATYESGFVIDKFPISRPNLTFSTLTVSNMSPEDSSIYLCSVSLDRRNQPQHFGDGTRLSIL.

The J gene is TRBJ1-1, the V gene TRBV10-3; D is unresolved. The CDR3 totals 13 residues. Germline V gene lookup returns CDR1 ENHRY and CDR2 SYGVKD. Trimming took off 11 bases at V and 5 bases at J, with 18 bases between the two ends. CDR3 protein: CASRGSEGTEAFF. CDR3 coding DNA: TGTGCCTCCCGCGGGTCGGAGGGAACTGAAGCTTTCTTT.